This TCR beta chain was recovered during a study of cytomegalovirus exposure and HLA in healthy donors. The study's findings and limits: Most of the TCR beta V segments (in an earlier analysis) were productive either about 90% or about 30% of the time.

Amplification used 60 Vbeta primers and 13 Jbeta primers. Clones were read by immunoSEQ multiplex PCR, and TCRdb kept only the in-frame ones, dropping some. The repertoire holds roughly 70,000 clones, with 74% as singletons. A note on this clone: Its target is unknown.

The CDR3 spans 18 residues. V dropped 2 bases and J dropped 4 bases, with 18 bases sitting between them. From germline, CDR1 is SNHLY and CDR2 FYNNEI. This TCR came from a human donor in good health. The sequenced material came from PBMCs. The chain joins TRBV2 to TRBJ2-6; D is unresolved. CDR3 amino acids: CASSEMLQLFMGANVLTF. The CDR3 DNA reads as TGTGCCAGCAGTGAAATGTTACAGCTGTTCATGGGGGCCAACGTCCTGACTTTC.